This T cell receptor (beta chain) was retrieved from a study of blood T cell repertoires in COVID-19. Cohort placement rested on clinical history that participants reported themselves. Two negative PCRs, clearance, or symptom resolution characterized the recovered Cohort 3 donors. As originally analysed: Nucleated cell counts were estimated from reference gene primer amplification. Repertoires were generated with immunoSEQ multiplex PCR, while TCRdb's copy carries only in-frame clones and drops some. Clone size and the V and J calls come from that table; the DNA yielded D and trimming. The repertoire holds around 280,000 clones, around nine tenths seen once, with about 6% in the top ten. This receptor was taken from a woman in her 40s who had recovered from COVID-19. The source material was PBMCs or T cells enriched from blood (not recorded which).

The CDR3 nucleotides are TGCGCCAGCGGGGGGACAGCGAACACCGGGGAGCTGTTTTTT. Its translation is CASGGTANTGELFF. The V gene is TRBV10-1, the J gene TRBJ2-2, with D possibly TRBD1 on 7 matching bases. The CDR3 covers 14 residues. The V and J ends lost 8 bases and 0 bases respectively, with 10 bases between them. The germline V gene has CDR1 WNHNN and CDR2 SYGVQD (reference sequence).